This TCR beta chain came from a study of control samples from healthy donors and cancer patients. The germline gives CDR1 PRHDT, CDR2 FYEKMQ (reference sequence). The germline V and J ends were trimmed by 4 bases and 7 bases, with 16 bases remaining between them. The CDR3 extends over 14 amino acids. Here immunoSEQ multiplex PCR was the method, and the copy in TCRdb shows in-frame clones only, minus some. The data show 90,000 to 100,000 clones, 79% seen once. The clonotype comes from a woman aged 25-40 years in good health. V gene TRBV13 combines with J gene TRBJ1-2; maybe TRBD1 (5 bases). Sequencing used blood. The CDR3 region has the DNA TGTGCCAGCAGCTCCAGGGCGGAACTGGGTGGCTACACCTTC. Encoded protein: CASSSRAELGGYTF. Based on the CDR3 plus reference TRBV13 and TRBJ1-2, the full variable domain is AAGVIQSPRHLIKEKRETATLKCYPIPRHDTVYWYQQGPGQDPQFLISFYEKMQSDKGSIPDRFSAQQFSDYHSELNMSSLELGDSALYFCASSSRAELGGYTFGSGTRLTVV.